Sequencing of this TCR beta chain was carried out in a study of shared clonotypes between healthy human individuals. General study points: Sharing of clonotypes among donors was expected to vary with sequencing depth.

Original processing notes: ImmunoSEQ supplied junction-only sequences lacking quality scores, so filtering was different. Sequenced by immunoSEQ multiplex PCR; TCRdb stores in-frame clones only, minus some. That table furnishes V, J and clone size, whereas the DNA furnished D and trimming. The sample has approximately 500,000 clones, roughly 80% seen once; the top ten hold roughly an eighth. Donors, healthy HIV-negative adults, lacked recent acute infections or vaccinations. All the donors were Caucasian adults who lived in Nashville, Tennessee. Of note for this clone: Its antigen is not known.

Germline CDR1 is MNHEY and CDR2 is SMNVEV (reference sequence). The CDR3 is made up of 16 amino acids. With 5 bases clipped from V and 3 bases from J, the junction kept 8 bases outside the gene matches. The chain links TRBV27 to TRBJ2-7, with TRBD2 matching over 12 bases. The clonotype originates from a woman in her forties in good health. Some clones in this sample may be carry-over from other donors' samples. The sequenced material came from PBMCs. The CDR3 spells CASSLKTSGGGYEQYF. The CDR3 bases are TGTGCCAGCAGTCTAAAGACTAGCGGGGGCGGCTACGAGCAGTACTTC.